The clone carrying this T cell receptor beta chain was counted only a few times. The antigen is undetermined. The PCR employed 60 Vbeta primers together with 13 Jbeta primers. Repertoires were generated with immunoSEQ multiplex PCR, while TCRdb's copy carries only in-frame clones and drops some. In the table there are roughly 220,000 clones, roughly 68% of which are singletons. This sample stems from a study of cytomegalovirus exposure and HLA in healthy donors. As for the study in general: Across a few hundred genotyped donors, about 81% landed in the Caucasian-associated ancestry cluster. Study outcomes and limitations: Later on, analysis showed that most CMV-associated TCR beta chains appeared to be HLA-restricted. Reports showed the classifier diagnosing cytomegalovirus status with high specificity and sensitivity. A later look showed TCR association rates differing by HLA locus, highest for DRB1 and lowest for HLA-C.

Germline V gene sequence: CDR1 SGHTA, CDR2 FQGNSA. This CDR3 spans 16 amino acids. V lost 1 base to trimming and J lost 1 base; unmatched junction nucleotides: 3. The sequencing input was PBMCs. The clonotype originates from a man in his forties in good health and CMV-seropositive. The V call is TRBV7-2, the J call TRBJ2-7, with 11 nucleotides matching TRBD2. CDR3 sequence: CASSLEGTSGSYEQYF. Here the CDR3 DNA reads TGTGCCAGCAGCTTAGAAGGGACTAGCGGTTCCTACGAGCAGTACTTC.